Following are 12 T cell receptor beta chains from one sample sequenced in a study of T cell changes during pregnancy in multiple sclerosis. Repertoires were generated with immunoSEQ multiplex PCR, while TCRdb's copy carries only in-frame clones and drops some. The sample shows about 40,000 clones, about 94% of them seen only once. Sequencing was performed on peripheral blood, taken in the third trimester of pregnancy. Receptor source: a female donor with multiple sclerosis, enrolled in a pregnancy study.

The chain employs TRBV11-3 and TRBJ1-2, with D tentatively TRBD1 (5 bases). CDR1 is SGHNT, CDR2 YENEEA, per germline. CDR3 length equals 13 residues. V was cut by 3 bases and J by 8 bases, with 13 bases left in between. The CDR3 loop is CASSFSQGSGYTF. The CDR3 DNA reads as TGTGCCAGCAGCTTTTCCCAGGGTAGCGGCTACACCTTC. Supplemented by reference TRBV11-3 and TRBJ1-2, the full variable domain reads EAGVVQSPRYKIIEKKQPVAFWCNPISGHNTLYWYLQNLGQGPELLIRYENEEAVDDSQLPKDRFSAERLKGVDSTLKIQPAELGDSAVYLCASSFSQGSGYTFGSGTRLTVV.

The chain employs TRBV5-1 and TRBJ2-3; TRBD1 might be the D (6 bases). Germline V lookup: CDR1 SGHRS, CDR2 YFSETQ. This CDR3 comprises 16 residues. Trimming took off 0 bases at V and 0 bases at J, with 11 bases between the two ends. This CDR3 reads CASSLVPQGSTDTQYF. The CDR3 DNA reads as TGCGCCAGCAGCTTGGTCCCCCAGGGGAGCACAGATACGCAGTATTTT.

The chain uses TRBV27 and TRBJ2-7; TRBD2 matches at 9 bases. J lost 3 bases, V lost 11 bases, and 2 bases had no gene match. The V gene's germline CDR1 is MNHEY and CDR2 SMNVEV (reference sequence). The CDR3 has 11 amino acids. The chain's CDR3 is CACSGSYEQYF. CDR3 DNA sequence: TGTGCCTGTAGCGGGAGCTACGAGCAGTACTTC.

V and J are TRBV28 and TRBJ2-7, with 7 bases lining up with TRBD2. V lost 6 bases and J lost 4; bases outside the gene matches: 9. Looked up from germline, CDR1 is MDHEN and CDR2 is SYDVKM. CDR3 size: 14 residues. The CDR3 loop is CASSILWGGYEQYF. DNA of the CDR3: TGTGCCAGCAGCATCCTTTGGGGGGGATACGAGCAGTACTTC. The full variable domain, completed using reference TRBV28 and TRBJ2-7, is DVKVTQSSRYLVKRTGEKVFLECVQDMDHENMFWYRQDPGLGLRLIYFSYDVKMKEKGDIPEGYSVSREKKERFSLILESASTNQTSMYLCASSILWGGYEQYFGPGTRLTVT.

This sequence joins TRBV15 and TRBJ2-3; the match to TRBD1 covers 7 bases. J lost 1 base, V lost 6 bases, and 7 bases had no gene match. The CDR3 sequence is 15 residues long. Germline V gene sequence: CDR1 LNHNV, CDR2 YYDKDF (reference sequence). In nucleotides, the CDR3 is TGTGCCACCAGAGGTCCCCAGGGGGGCACAGATACGCAGTATTTT. Protein product: CATRGPQGGTDTQYF. Full variable domain (rest looked up from reference TRBV15 and TRBJ2-3): DAMVIQNPRYQVTQFGKPVTLSCSQTLNHNVMYWYQQKSSQAPKLLFHYYDKDFNNEADTPDNFQSRRPNTSFCFLDIRSPGLGDTAMYLCATRGPQGGTDTQYFGPGTRLTVL.

V usage is TRBV12-1 and J usage is TRBJ2-5; no check of the table's D call, TRBD2, against the DNA was made. TRBV12-1 is a pseudogene segment. The CDR3 has 15 residues. CDR3 residues: CASSFARRAQETQYF. The CDR3 bases are TGTGCCAGCAGCTTTGCCCGGAGAGCGCAAGAGACCCAGTACTTC.

This clone was seen only once. The J gene is TRBJ2-7, the V gene TRBV5-6; 7 nucleotides agree with TRBD1. V was pared by 0 bases and J by 4 bases, with 10 bases of the junction left unmatched. The germline V gene has CDR1 SGHDT and CDR2 YYEEEE. CDR3 length: 16 amino acids. The CDR3 is CASSLAGQDLFYEQYF. DNA of the CDR3: TGTGCCAGCAGCTTGGCCGGACAGGATTTATTTTACGAGCAGTACTTC.

The chain is built from TRBV6-5 and TRBJ1-4; TRBD1 aligns across 7 bases. V was pared by 5 bases and J by 7 bases, with 7 bases of the junction left unmatched. The CDR3 has 14 amino acids. Germline CDR1 and CDR2: MNHEY and SVGAGI. CDR3 in DNA: TGTGCCAGCAGTCAACCGGGACAGACTGAAAAACTGTTTTTT. Protein: CASSQPGQTEKLFF.

The rearrangement links TRBV11-2 to TRBJ1-1; possible D gene TRBD1, 5 bases. Germline V gives CDR1 SGHAT, CDR2 FQNNGV. The CDR3 covers 13 residues. The V end lost 6 bases, the J end lost 2 bases, and 10 bases lay between the germline ends. Here the CDR3 DNA reads TGTGCCAGCAGTAAAGGGGTAAACACTGAAGCTTTCTTT. It is translated as CASSKGVNTEAFF.

The chain links TRBV6-5 to TRBJ2-7; TRBD1 might be the D (5 bases). This CDR3 is built from 11 residues. V was shortened by 5 bases and J by 5 bases, with 7 bases between the two germline ends. Germline V CDR1 and CDR2: MNHEY, SVGAGI. The CDR3 DNA sequence: TGTGCCAGCAGTAGGGGTGACGAGCAGTACTTC. Protein sequence: CASSRGDEQYF.

The chain recombines TRBV6-6 with TRBJ2-3, with 10 bases fitting TRBD1. V shed 8 bases, J shed 2 bases, and the junction held 7 bases outside the gene matches. From germline, CDR1 is MNHNY and CDR2 SVGAGI (reference sequence). The length of the CDR3 is 15 residues. The DNA for the CDR3 is TGTGCCAGCCGTCCCGGGACAGGGGACACAGATACGCAGTATTTT. The encoded protein is CASRPGTGDTDTQYF.

V is TRBV19 and J is TRBJ1-3, with a weak D call TRBD1 (5 bases). Germline V gene data show CDR1 as LNHDA and CDR2 as SQIVND (reference sequence). The CDR3 sequence is 16 residues long. Trimming took off 5 bases at V and 3 bases at J, with 17 bases between the two ends. The CDR3 DNA reads as TGTGCCAGTAGTCCATTTACCGACAGTTATGGAAACACCATATATTTT. Protein sequence: CASSPFTDSYGNTIYF.